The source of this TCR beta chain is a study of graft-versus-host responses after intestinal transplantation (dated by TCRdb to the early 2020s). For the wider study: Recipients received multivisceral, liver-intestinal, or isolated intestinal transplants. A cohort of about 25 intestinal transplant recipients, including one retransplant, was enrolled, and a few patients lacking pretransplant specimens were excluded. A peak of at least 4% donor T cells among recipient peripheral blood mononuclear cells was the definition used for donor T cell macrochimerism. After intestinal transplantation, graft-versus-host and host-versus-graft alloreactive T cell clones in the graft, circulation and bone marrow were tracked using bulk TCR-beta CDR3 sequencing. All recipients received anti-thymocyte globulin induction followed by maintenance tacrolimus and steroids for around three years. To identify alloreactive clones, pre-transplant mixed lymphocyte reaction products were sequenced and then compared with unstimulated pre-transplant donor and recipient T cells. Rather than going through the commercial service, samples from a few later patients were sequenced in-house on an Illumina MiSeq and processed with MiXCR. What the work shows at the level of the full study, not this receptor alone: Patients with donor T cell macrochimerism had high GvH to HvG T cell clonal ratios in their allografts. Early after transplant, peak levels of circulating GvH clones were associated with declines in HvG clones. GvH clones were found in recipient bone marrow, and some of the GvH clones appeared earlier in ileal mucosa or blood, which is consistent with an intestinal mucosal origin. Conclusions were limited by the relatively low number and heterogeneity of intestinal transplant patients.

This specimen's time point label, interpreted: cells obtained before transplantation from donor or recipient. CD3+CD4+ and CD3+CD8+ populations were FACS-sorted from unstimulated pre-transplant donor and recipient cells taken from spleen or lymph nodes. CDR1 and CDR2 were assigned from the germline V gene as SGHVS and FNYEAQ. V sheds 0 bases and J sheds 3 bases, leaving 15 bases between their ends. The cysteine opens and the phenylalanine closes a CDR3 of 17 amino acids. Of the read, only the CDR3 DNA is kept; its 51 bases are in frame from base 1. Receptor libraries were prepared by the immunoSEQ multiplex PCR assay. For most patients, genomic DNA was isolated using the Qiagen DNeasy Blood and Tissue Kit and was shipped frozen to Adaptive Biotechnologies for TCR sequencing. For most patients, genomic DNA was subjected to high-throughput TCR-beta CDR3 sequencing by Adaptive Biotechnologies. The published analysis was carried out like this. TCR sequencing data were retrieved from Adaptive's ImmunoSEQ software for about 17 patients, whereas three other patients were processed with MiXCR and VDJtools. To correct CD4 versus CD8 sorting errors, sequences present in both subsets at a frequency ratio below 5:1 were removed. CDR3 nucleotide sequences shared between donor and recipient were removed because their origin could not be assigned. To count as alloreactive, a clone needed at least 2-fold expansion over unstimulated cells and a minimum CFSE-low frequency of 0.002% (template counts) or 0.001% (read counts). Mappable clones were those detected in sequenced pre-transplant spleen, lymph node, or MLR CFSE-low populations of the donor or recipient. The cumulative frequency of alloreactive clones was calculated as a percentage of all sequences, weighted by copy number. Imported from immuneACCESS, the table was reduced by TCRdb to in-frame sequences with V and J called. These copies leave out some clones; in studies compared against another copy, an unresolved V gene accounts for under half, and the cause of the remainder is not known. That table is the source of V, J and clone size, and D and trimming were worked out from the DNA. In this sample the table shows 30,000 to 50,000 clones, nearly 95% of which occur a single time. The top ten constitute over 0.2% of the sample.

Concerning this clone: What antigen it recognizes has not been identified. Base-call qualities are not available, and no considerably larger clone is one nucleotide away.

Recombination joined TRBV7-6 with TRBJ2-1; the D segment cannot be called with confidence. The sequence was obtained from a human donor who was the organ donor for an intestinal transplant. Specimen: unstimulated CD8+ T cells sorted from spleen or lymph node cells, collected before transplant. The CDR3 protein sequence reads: CASSLALIGTHYNEQFF. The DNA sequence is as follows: TGTGCCAGCAGCTTAGCGCTAATAGGTACCCACTACAATGAGCAGTTCTTC.